Listed below are T cell receptor beta chains from one sample, sequenced in a study of blood T cell repertoires in COVID-19. Data came from immunoSEQ multiplex PCR; TCRdb stores just in-frame clones and leaves some out. The sample carries about 180,000 clones, about 85% recorded once. Sequenced material: peripheral blood. Receptor source: a woman between 50 and 59 years old with COVID-19, enrolled during active disease. Each CDR3 is given with its conserved first and last residue. A D gene is named only where the DNA matches it firmly. Some rows have no size entry. The others give once, few or many, or a class for an expanded clone.

TRBD2	-	TRBV28	TRBJ2-1	CASSSSGPYNEQFF	TGTGCCAGCAGTTCTAGCGGGCCGTACAATGAGCAGTTCTTC
-	-	TRBV27	TRBJ1-4	CASRGTGQHEKLFF	TGTGCCAGCCGGGGGACGGGCCAGCATGAAAAACTGTTTTTT
-	-	TRBV4-1	TRBJ1-2	CASSQAWGGYGYTF	TGCGCCAGCAGCCAAGCGTGGGGCGGCTATGGCTACACCTTC
TRBD1	-	TRBV28	TRBJ1-2	CASRSPGQGASGYTF	TGTGCCAGCAGGAGTCCGGGACAGGGGGCGTCGGGCTACACCTTC
-	-	TRBV30	TRBJ1-1	CAWSMNTEAFF	TGTGCCTGGTCCATGAACACTGAAGCTTTCTTT
-	-	TRBV6-4	TRBJ2-2	CASSDSSTGNTGELFF	TGTGCCAGCAGTGACTCGTCGACAGGGAACACCGGGGAGCTGTTTTTT
-	-	TRBV5-1	TRBJ2-5	CASSLGRGQETQYF	TGCGCCAGCAGCTTGGGGAGGGGACAAGAGACCCAGTACTTC
-	once	TRBV10-2	TRBJ2-7	CASTPDQATSYEQYF	TGCGCCAGCACCCCGGATCAGGCGACATCCTACGAGCAGTACTTC
-	-	TRBV28	TRBJ2-5	CASSFAQGGETQYF	TGTGCCAGCAGTTTCGCGCAGGGAGGAGAGACCCAGTACTTC
-	-	TRBV27	TRBJ2-7	CASSSSRDTIYEQYF	TGTGCCAGCAGTTCGTCCCGGGACACGATCTACGAGCAGTACTTC
-	few	TRBV30	TRBJ1-5	CAWSETGNQPQHF	TGTGCCTGGAGTGAGACAGGCAATCAGCCCCAGCATTTT
-	-	TRBV6-5	TRBJ1-2	CASSRAGSEYTF	TGTGCCAGCAGTCGGGCAGGGTCGGAATACACCTTC
TRBD1	-	TRBV12-3/TRBV12-4	TRBJ1-1	CASTDRDTEAFF	TGTGCCAGCACCGACAGGGACACTGAAGCTTTCTTT
TRBD2	-	TRBV15	TRBJ2-5	CATSRDPSSGGPRDF	TGTGCCACCAGCAGAGATCCGTCTAGCGGGGGTCCAAGGGACTTC
TRBD2	-	TRBV9	TRBJ2-3	CASSPGLAGGTSTDTQYF	TGTGCCAGCAGCCCTGGACTAGCGGGGGGCACTAGCACAGATACGCAGTATTTT
-	once	TRBV4-3	TRBJ2-7	CASSQDFGRDDEQYF	TGCGCCAGCAGCCAAGATTTTGGCAGGGATGACGAGCAGTACTTC
-	-	TRBV18	TRBJ2-3	CASSPPGGSDTQYF	TGTGCCAGCTCACCCCCCGGCGGGTCAGATACGCAGTATTTT
-	-	TRBV6-2/TRBV6-3	TRBJ1-2	CASSDRPNYGYTF	TGTGCCAGCAGTGACAGACCTAACTATGGCTACACCTTC
TRBD1	-	TRBV6-1	TRBJ1-6	CASSEADRAYNSPLHF	TGTGCCAGCAGTGAAGCGGACAGGGCCTATAATTCACCCCTCCACTTT
-	-	TRBV24-1	TRBJ1-5	CATSDLNQPQHF	TGTGCCACCAGTGACCTGAATCAGCCCCAGCATTTT
-	few	TRBV7-9	TRBJ1-5	CASSLGTGSANQPQHF	TGTGCCAGCAGCTTAGGAACAGGGTCGGCAAATCAGCCCCAGCATTTT
-	-	TRBV1	TRBJ2-1	CTSSQERTSGGPRMYNEQFF	TGCACCAGCAGCCAAGAAAGGACTAGCGGGGGACCCAGAATGTACAATGAGCAGTTCTTC
TRBD1	once	TRBV25-1	TRBJ1-2	CASSETGDYGYTF	TGTGCCAGCAGTGAGACAGGGGACTATGGCTACACCTTC